The following is a T cell receptor (beta chain) sequence with its context. This sample was taken from a study of shared clonotypes between healthy human individuals. Germline CDR1 reads LGHNA; CDR2 reads YNFKEQ. V dropped 1 base and J dropped 2 bases, with 12 bases sitting between them. The CDR3 sequence is 16 residues long. The method was immunoSEQ multiplex PCR; TCRdb's version includes in-frame clones alone and lacks a portion of them. The data contain around 100,000 clones, about 63% of them singletons. Source material: memory CD8+ T cells sorted from blood. This sample's subset: CD45RO+ cells pooled with CCR7-negative TemRA cells. The J gene is TRBJ1-5, the V gene TRBV4-2; the D is unclear. This receptor was obtained from a woman between 25 and 40 years old in good health. In nucleotides, the CDR3 is TGTGCCAGCAGCCAAGGTGGCGGGGAGGGCAATCAGCCCCAGCATTTT. As protein: CASSQGGGEGNQPQHF.